The clone carrying this TCR beta chain is a singleton in its sample. CDR1 is KGHSH, CDR2 LQKENI, per germline. Trimming removed 5 bases from V and 0 bases from J, with 7 bases in between. This CDR3 contains 13 residues. This sample was included in a study of blood T cell repertoires in COVID-19. The wider study: Sources were T cells, B-cell-depleted T cells, or PBMCs; the material itself was cDNA or gDNA.

Participant-given clinical history determined each cohort assignment. The protocol was immunoSEQ multiplex PCR, while the TCRdb copy is restricted to in-frame clones and leaves out a portion. The profile covers approximately 53,000 clones, with approximately 78% appearing a single time and 5.8% taken by the ten largest. The gene calls are TRBV18 and TRBJ1-1; D remains ambiguous. Sequencing used PBMCs or T cells enriched from blood (not recorded which). This TCR came from a woman between 45 and 60 years old with acute COVID-19. DNA of the CDR3: TGTGCCAGCTCATCTGAGATGAACACTGAAGCTTTCTTT. It translates to CASSSEMNTEAFF.